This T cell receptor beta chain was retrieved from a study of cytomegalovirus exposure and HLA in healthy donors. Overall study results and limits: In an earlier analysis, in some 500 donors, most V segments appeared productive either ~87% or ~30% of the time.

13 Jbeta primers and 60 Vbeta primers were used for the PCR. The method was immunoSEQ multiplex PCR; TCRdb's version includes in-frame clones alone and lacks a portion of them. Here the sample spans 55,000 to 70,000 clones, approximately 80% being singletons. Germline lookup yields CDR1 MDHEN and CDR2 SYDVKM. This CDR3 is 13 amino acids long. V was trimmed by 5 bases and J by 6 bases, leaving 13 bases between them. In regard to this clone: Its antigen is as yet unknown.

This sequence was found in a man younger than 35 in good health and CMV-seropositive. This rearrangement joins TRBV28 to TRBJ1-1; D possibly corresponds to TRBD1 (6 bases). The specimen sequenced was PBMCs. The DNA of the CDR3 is TGTGCCAGCAGTCTCCCAGGGGCCCCTGAAGCTTTCTTT. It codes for CASSLPGAPEAFF.